What follows describes a single T cell receptor (beta chain). The sample's treatment: approximately 18 received Ad26.COV2.S at low or high dose, single or two shots; 5 received placebo; per-sample allocation not given. Sampling occurred on day 63 after the first vaccine or placebo injection. V lost 4 bases, J lost 11 bases, and 6 bases stayed unmatched. CDR1 is SGHNT, CDR2 YYREEE, per germline (reference sequence). CDR3 length: 13 residues. Libraries were prepared by immunoSEQ multiplex PCR; TCRdb keeps only in-frame clonotypes and omits some of them. The profile shows around 320,000 clones, around 87% of them singletons. This record belongs to a study of Ad26.COV2.S vaccination and SARS-CoV-2 variants.

The specimen was peripheral blood, collected in a trial of Ad26.COV2.S vaccine versus placebo. This chain connects TRBV5-4 to TRBJ1-1; 12 bases agree with TRBD1. The sequence was obtained from a person between 18 and 65 years old who received the Ad26.COV2.S COVID-19 vaccine or a placebo. Here the CDR3 reads CASSGTGGAGAFF. The DNA of the CDR3 is TGTGCCAGCAGCGGGACAGGGGGCGCTGGGGCTTTCTTT.